This paragraph reports one T cell receptor beta chain. Here immunoSEQ multiplex PCR was the method, and the copy in TCRdb shows in-frame clones only, minus some. The sample carries roughly 100,000 clones, 80% to 90% recorded once. The CDR3 has 12 amino acids. The germline V gene encodes CDR1 KGHDR and CDR2 SFDVKD. V lost 9 bases and J lost 2, with 7 bases in between. This entry is derived from a study of blood T cell repertoires in COVID-19. This TCR came from a man older than 75 with acute or convalescent COVID-19. J is TRBJ1-5 and V is TRBV24-1; unclear D gene. The specimen sequenced was peripheral blood. The CDR3 bases are TGTGCCACCTCCAGCGGCAATCAGCCCCAGCATTTT. Its translation: CATSSGNQPQHF.